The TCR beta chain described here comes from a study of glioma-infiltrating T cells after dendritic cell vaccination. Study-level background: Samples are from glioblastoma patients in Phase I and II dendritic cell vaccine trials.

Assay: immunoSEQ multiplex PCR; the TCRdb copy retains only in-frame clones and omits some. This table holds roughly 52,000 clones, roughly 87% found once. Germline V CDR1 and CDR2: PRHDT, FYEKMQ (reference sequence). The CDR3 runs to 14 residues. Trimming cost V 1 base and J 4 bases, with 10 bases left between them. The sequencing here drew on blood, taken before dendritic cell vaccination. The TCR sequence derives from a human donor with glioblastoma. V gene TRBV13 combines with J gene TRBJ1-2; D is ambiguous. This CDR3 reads CASSLVSSPYGYTF. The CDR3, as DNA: TGTGCCAGCAGCTTAGTTTCAAGCCCCTATGGCTACACCTTC.